These T cell receptor beta chains were read from a single sample in a study of blood T cell repertoires in COVID-19. Measured with immunoSEQ multiplex PCR; TCRdb has only the in-frame clones, and not every one. The sample holds 30,000 to 40,000 clones, more than 85% seen once. The sequencing sample was made of peripheral blood. Receptor source: a man between 65 and 85 years old with acute or convalescent COVID-19. Each CDR3 is given with its conserved first and last residue. D genes are given only for firm matches. Expanded clones get a size class; other rows say once, few or many, or leave the size out.

D,V,size,J,CDR3,DNA
TRBD1,TRBV7-9,.,TRBJ1-5,CASSSTGVGNQPQHF,TGTGCCAGCAGCTCGACAGGGGTCGGCAATCAGCCCCAGCATTTT
.,TRBV19,.,TRBJ2-5,CASSQDTEETQYF,TGTGCCAGTAGTCAGGACACGGAAGAGACCCAGTACTTC
.,TRBV19,once,TRBJ2-2,CASVSSGGRLLSGELFF,TGTGCCAGTGTTTCGTCAGGGGGGAGGTTGCTCTCCGGGGAGCTGTTTTTT
TRBD1,TRBV5-1,.,TRBJ1-4,CASSFGTGGEKLFF,TGCGCCAGCAGCTTTGGGACAGGGGGAGAAAAACTGTTTTTT
TRBD2,TRBV4-3,.,TRBJ2-1,CASSLGLAGANEQFF,TGCGCCAGCAGCCTCGGACTAGCGGGAGCTAATGAGCAGTTCTTC
.,TRBV5-1,.,TRBJ1-2,CASSGSGLRRGYTF,TGCGCCAGCAGCGGTTCGGGACTCCGGAGGGGCTACACCTTC
.,TRBV5-4,.,TRBJ1-2,CASGTAGDYGYTF,TGTGCCAGCGGTACAGCGGGCGACTATGGCTACACCTTC
TRBD2,TRBV10-3,.,TRBJ2-5,CAIRSGPGLAGEETQYF,TGTGCCATCAGATCAGGTCCGGGACTAGCGGGAGAAGAGACCCAGTACTTC
TRBD1,TRBV5-4,.,TRBJ2-7,CASSSQGARAYEQYF,TGTGCCAGCAGCTCGCAGGGGGCCAGGGCTTACGAGCAGTACTTC
.,TRBV2,few,TRBJ1-1,CASSGRRDTEAFF,TGTGCCAGCAGTGGGCGACGGGACACTGAAGCTTTCTTT
.,TRBV7-2,.,TRBJ1-5,CASSLGVASNQPQHF,TGTGCCAGCAGCTTAGGGGTAGCAAGCAATCAGCCCCAGCATTTT
TRBD2,TRBV19,.,TRBJ2-1,CASSTSREGGGFNEQFF,TGTGCCAGTAGTACCTCCCGGGAGGGGGGGGGCTTCAATGAGCAGTTCTTC
.,TRBV7-5,.,TRBJ1-2,CARSFWTGARYGYTF,TGTGCCAGAAGCTTTTGGACAGGGGCTCGGTATGGCTACACCTTC
TRBD1,TRBV19,few,TRBJ2-5,CASSKGQAQETQYF,TGTGCCAGTAGTAAGGGACAGGCGCAAGAGACCCAGTACTTC
TRBD1,TRBV9,.,TRBJ2-1,CASSSGGDSYNEQFF,TGTGCCAGCAGCTCAGGGGGCGACTCCTACAATGAGCAGTTCTTC
.,TRBV6-6,.,TRBJ2-7,CASSSLTESPYEQYF,TGTGCCAGCAGTTCCTTGACAGAATCCCCCTACGAGCAGTACTTC
.,TRBV21-1,.,TRBJ2-4,CASSRPSSEPAKNIQYF,TGTGCCAGCAGCAGACCCTCTAGCGAACCAGCCAAAAACATTCAGTACTTC
TRBD2,TRBV19,.,TRBJ2-2,CASRSGGANTGELFF,TGTGCCAGTAGGTCCGGGGGGGCCAACACCGGGGAGCTGTTTTTT
.,TRBV7-8,.,TRBJ2-3,CASSLVTGGSTDTQYF,TGTGCCAGCAGCTTAGTCACTGGGGGCAGCACAGATACGCAGTATTTT
TRBD1,TRBV30,.,TRBJ1-6,CAWNNGQVNSPLHF,TGTGCCTGGAATAACGGACAGGTCAATTCACCCCTCCACTTT
TRBD1,TRBV5-1,.,TRBJ1-1,CASSWDRVNTEAFF,TGCGCCAGCAGCTGGGACAGGGTAAACACTGAAGCTTTCTTT
.,TRBV5-6,.,TRBJ1-5,CASSLYGRSSNQPQHF,TGTGCCAGCAGCTTGTACGGCAGGTCTAGCAATCAGCCCCAGCATTTT
.,TRBV4-1,.,TRBJ2-5,CASSQAVLGGAQYF,TGCGCCAGCAGCCAAGCAGTGCTAGGGGGGGCCCAGTACTTC
.,TRBV30,.,TRBJ2-5,CAHGGTQETQYF,TGTGCCCATGGGGGGACCCAAGAGACCCAGTACTTC
TRBD2,TRBV28,.,TRBJ2-3,CASSKLSGGGTDTQYF,TGTGCCAGCAGTAAACTTAGCGGGGGGGGCACAGATACGCAGTATTTT
.,TRBV19,.,TRBJ1-3,CASSFWEAASGNTIYF,TGTGCCAGTAGCTTCTGGGAGGCCGCTTCTGGAAACACCATATATTTT
.,TRBV21-1,.,TRBJ2-1,CASFVAGGPSNEQFF,TGTGCCAGCTTTGTAGCGGGAGGGCCAAGCAATGAGCAGTTCTTC
.,TRBV14,.,TRBJ2-5,CASSQEAGRSWETQYF,TGTGCCAGCAGCCAAGAGGCGGGACGATCTTGGGAGACCCAGTACTTC